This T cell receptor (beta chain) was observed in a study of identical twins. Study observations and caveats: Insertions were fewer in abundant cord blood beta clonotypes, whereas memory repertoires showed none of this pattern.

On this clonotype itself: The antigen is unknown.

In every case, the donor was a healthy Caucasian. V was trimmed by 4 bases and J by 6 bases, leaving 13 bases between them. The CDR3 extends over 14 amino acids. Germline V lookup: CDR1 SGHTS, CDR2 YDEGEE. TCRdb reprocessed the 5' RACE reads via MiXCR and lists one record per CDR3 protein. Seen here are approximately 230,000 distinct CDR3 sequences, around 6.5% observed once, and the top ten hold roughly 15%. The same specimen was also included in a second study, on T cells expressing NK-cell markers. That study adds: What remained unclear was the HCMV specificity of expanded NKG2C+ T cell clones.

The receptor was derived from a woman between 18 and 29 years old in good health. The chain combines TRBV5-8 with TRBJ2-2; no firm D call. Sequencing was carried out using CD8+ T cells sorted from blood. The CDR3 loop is CASSPRLLPGELFF. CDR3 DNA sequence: TGTGCCAGCAGCCCCAGGCTCCTCCCCGGGGAGCTGTTTTTT.